One and the same sample provided the 14 T cell receptor beta chains below, sequenced in a study of T cells in Graves' hyperthyroidism and ophthalmopathy (dated by TCRdb to between 2018 and 2021). Libraries were made using multiplex PCR. Instrument on record: Illumina HiSeq 2000. TCR beta CDR3 regions were amplified from RNA transcripts. The first round of RT-PCR for the TCR CDR3 was performed with the HTBI primer set and the Qiagen OneStep RT-PCR kit. TCRdb ran its own pipeline on the public reads, namely fastp trimming at Q25 and MiXCR clone calling, and kept in-frame beta chains. Rows are combined by CDR3 protein, so each entry shows the most common genes and DNA. Here the sample has around 300,000 distinct CDR3 sequences; approximately 23% occur a single time. Clones ranked in the top ten supply 64% of the sample. Input material: blood. The receptors originated from a man younger than 40 with Graves' ophthalmopathy.

This clonotype has more than one count but fewer than ten. J is TRBJ2-5 and V is TRBV12-3 or TRBV12-4, with D possibly TRBD2 on 5 matching bases. The CDR3 length is 13 residues. V was cut by 2 bases and J by 5 bases, with 9 bases left in between. DNA for the CDR3: TGTGCCAGCAGTTTAAGGCGGAGGGAGACCCAGTACTTC. It is translated as CASSLRRRETQYF.

This clonotype has a count of ten or more. The rearrangement joins TRBV2 to TRBJ2-7; no clear D. With 5 bases removed from V and 0 bases from J, the gap between germline ends came to 5 bases. Germline CDR1 reads SNHLY; CDR2 reads FYNNEI. CDR3 length: 12 amino acids. DNA for the CDR3: TGTGCCAGCAGTACCTCCTCCTACGAGCAGTACTTC. Its protein product is CASSTSSYEQYF. Based on the CDR3 plus reference TRBV2 and TRBJ2-7, the full variable domain is EPEVTQTPSHQVTQMGQEVILRCVPISNHLYFYWYRQILGQKVEFLVSFYNNEISEKSEIFDDQFSVERPDGSNFTLKIRSTKLEDSAMYFCASSTSSYEQYFGPGTRLTVT.

This clonotype was seen ten or more times. The V call is TRBV12-5, the J call TRBJ1-1; D remains ambiguous. Trimming shortened V by 5 bases and J by 7 bases, and 11 bases separated the two germline ends. Germline CDR1 reads LGHNT; CDR2 reads FRNRAP. This CDR3 has 12 amino acids. The CDR3 loop is CASGIPGIEAFF. DNA for the CDR3: TGTGCTAGTGGTATACCGGGTATTGAAGCTTTCTTT.

This clonotype was recorded many times. The V call is TRBV28, the J call TRBJ1-1; D possibly corresponds to TRBD1 (5 bases). The CDR3 loop spans 16 amino acids. Germline V gene sequence: CDR1 MDHEN, CDR2 SYDVKM. Trimming pared 3 bases from V and 3 bases from J, leaving 17 bases between. The chain's CDR3 is CASSLVRIREYTEAFF. In nucleotides, the CDR3 is TGTGCCAGCAGTTTGGTAAGAATCAGGGAGTACACTGAAGCTTTCTTT.

This clonotype has at least ten counts. The chain couples TRBV2 to TRBJ2-7; tentative D call: TRBD1 (5 bases). CDR3 length equals 14 residues. Trimming took off 2 bases at V and 1 base at J, with 9 bases between the two ends. Germline CDR1 SNHLY, CDR2 FYNNEI. Here the CDR3 DNA reads TGTGCCAGCAGTGAATGGCAGGGTTCCTACGAGCAGTACTTC. Translated: CASSEWQGSYEQYF. Full variable domain (outside the CDR3, taken from reference TRBV2 and TRBJ2-7): EPEVTQTPSHQVTQMGQEVILRCVPISNHLYFYWYRQILGQKVEFLVSFYNNEISEKSEIFDDQFSVERPDGSNFTLKIRSTKLEDSAMYFCASSEWQGSYEQYFGPGTRLTVT.

This clonotype occurred a few times. The V call is TRBV12-3 or TRBV12-4, the J call TRBJ2-2, with D possibly matching TRBD2 (5 bases). Deletions cut 8 bases from V and 5 bases from J, with 15 bases between. The CDR3 sequence is 14 residues long. CDR3 residues: CASDPGGLTGELFF. CDR3 DNA: TGTGCCAGCGACCCCGGAGGTTTGACCGGGGAGCTGTTTTTT.

The V gene is TRBV5-8, the J gene TRBJ2-5, with TRBD1 identical over 7 bases. The CDR3 runs to 13 residues. The V segment lost 8 bases and the J segment 2 bases; nucleotides outside the gene matches: 6. The V gene's germline CDR1 is SGHTS and CDR2 YDEGEE. The CDR3 here is CASRGRGQETQYF. The CDR3, as DNA: TGTGCCAGTAGAGGCAGGGGGCAAGAGACCCAGTACTTC.

The rearrangement joins TRBV6-1 to TRBJ1-2; tentatively, D is TRBD1 (5 bases). Between the trimmed V and J ends, which lost 6 bases and 7 bases, there was a span of 21 bases. This CDR3 spans 15 amino acids. Germline-derived CDR1 and CDR2 are MNHNS and SASEGT. CDR3: CASSALGQRGAGYTF. The CDR3 nucleotides read TGTGCCAGCAGCGCTTTAGGGCAGAGGGGTGCTGGCTACACCTTC.

This chain connects TRBV7-9 to TRBJ1-2; TRBD1 might be the D (5 bases). This CDR3 contains 13 residues. The ends were cut back, 2 bases at V and 10 bases at J, with 14 bases in the middle. CDR1 and CDR2 from the germline V gene are SEHNR and FQNEAQ (reference sequence). The CDR3 DNA reads as TGTGCCAGCAGCTTACGCGGGGGTATAGACTACACCTTC. It encodes CASSLRGGIDYTF.

The chain recombines TRBV3-1 with TRBJ2-3; 7 bases are shared with TRBD1. The CDR3 spans 14 residues. Trimming cost V 8 bases and J 0 bases; bases outside gene matches: 5. CDR1 is LGHDT and CDR2 is YNNKEL in the germline V gene (reference sequence). The DNA of the CDR3 is TGTGCCAGCGGCCGGGGACAGAGCACAGATACGCAGTATTTT. Protein sequence: CASGRGQSTDTQYF.

The CDR3 protein is CASSEAAGALYGQYF. The CDR3 DNA sequence: TGTGCCAGCAGTGAAGCGGCGGGGGCGCTTTATGGGCAGTACTTC. The gene calls are TRBV6-1 and TRBJ2-7, with a weak D call TRBD2 (7 bases). Trimming shortened V by 0 bases and J by 9 bases, and 18 bases separated the two germline ends. This CDR3 has 15 residues. CDR1 and CDR2 from the germline V gene are MNHNS and SASEGT.

This chain joins TRBV5-1 and TRBJ2-7; tentatively, D is TRBD1 or TRBD2 (6 bases each). Germline loops: CDR1 SGHRS, CDR2 YFSETQ. V shed 5 bases and J shed 3 bases, with 15 bases lying between them. The CDR3 is 14 residues long. CDR3 region: CASSFSRGDYEQYF. For the CDR3, the DNA is TGCGCCAGCAGTTTCTCGAGGGGGGACTACGAGCAGTACTTC.

The V and J genes are TRBV20-1 and TRBJ1-2; D may be TRBD1 (6 bases). The CDR3 totals 12 residues. Per the germline V gene, CDR1 is DFQATT and CDR2 is SNEGSKA (reference sequence). The V gene lost 6 bases and the J gene lost 4 bases, with 12 bases spanning the gap. The CDR3 is CSARDNGYGYTF. The CDR3 DNA sequence: TGCAGTGCGAGGGACAACGGCTATGGCTACACCTTC.

The chain links TRBV20-1 to TRBJ2-7, with 7 bases identical to TRBD2. Per germline, CDR1 DFQATT and CDR2 SNEGSKA (reference sequence). V was clipped by 0 bases and J by 0 bases; unmatched bases: 5. The CDR3 loop spans 15 amino acids. Written as DNA, the CDR3 is TGCAGTGCTAGAGATCTGGGCGGGAGCTCCTACGAGCAGTACTTC. It codes for CSARDLGGSSYEQYF.